This entry lists 19 T cell receptor beta chains sequenced from one sample in a study of shared clonotypes between healthy human individuals. Sequencing was performed with immunoSEQ multiplex PCR; in TCRdb, only in-frame clones are kept and a portion is missing. The sample holds fewer than 1.4 million clones, 75% to 85% seen once. Sequencing used memory CD4+ T cells from PBMCs. Subset given: CD45RA-negative fraction. These receptor sequences come from a young man in good health. Some clones in this sample may be carry-over from other donors' samples.

The chain uses TRBV29-1 and TRBJ1-1, with D possibly matching TRBD1 (5 bases). The CDR3 has 13 amino acids. Between the trimmed V and J ends, which lost 3 bases and 9 bases, there was a span of 17 bases. CDR1 is SQVTM, CDR2 ANQGSEA, per germline. CDR3 residues: CSVDLFAGLQAFF. Written as DNA, the CDR3 is TGCAGCGTTGATCTCTTTGCAGGGTTGCAAGCTTTCTTT.

The chain recombines TRBV4-2 with TRBJ2-7; 8 bases line up with TRBD2. CDR1 and CDR2 from the germline V gene are LGHNA and YNFKEQ. The CDR3 totals 16 residues. V trimming: 4 bases; J trimming: 1 base; junction bases outside the gene matches: 9. The CDR3 DNA reads as TGTGCCAGCAGCCTCATTACCCCGGGGGGGTCCTACGAGCAGTACTTC. Amino acids: CASSLITPGGSYEQYF.

This clone appeared many times. The V and J genes are TRBV28 and TRBJ2-2; maybe TRBD2 (6 bases). The CDR3 consists of 14 residues. V lost 6 bases and J 5 bases, leaving 13 bases between the germline ends. The germline gives CDR1 MDHEN, CDR2 SYDVKM. The DNA of the CDR3 is TGTGCCAGCAGGCCCGGGGGAAAGACCGGGGAGCTGTTTTTT. Translation gives CASRPGGKTGELFF. The full variable domain, its missing parts supplied by reference TRBV28 and TRBJ2-2, is DVKVTQSSRYLVKRTGEKVFLECVQDMDHENMFWYRQDPGLGLRLIYFSYDVKMKEKGDIPEGYSVSREKKERFSLILESASTNQTSMYLCASRPGGKTGELFFGEGSRLTVL.

This clone appeared once. V is TRBV5-1 and J is TRBJ2-5; either TRBD1 or TRBD2 may supply D (6 bases each). Trimming shortened V by 7 bases and J by 5 bases, and 24 bases separated the two germline ends. Germline loops: CDR1 SGHRS, CDR2 YFSETQ. The CDR3 runs to 16 residues. The CDR3 loop reads CASQLRAGAGSETQYF. Written as DNA, the CDR3 is TGCGCCAGCCAATTGCGGGCAGGGGCGGGAAGCGAGACCCAGTACTTC.

A word on this clone: In the same sample, other DNA sequences code for this CDR3. CDR3 residues: CASSSSGTVPYEQYF. In DNA form, the CDR3 reads TGTGCCAGCAGTTCTTCCGGGACAGTACCATACGAGCAGTACTTC. The chain combines TRBV28 with TRBJ2-7; 7 bases match TRBD1. The CDR3 spans 15 residues. The germline CDR1 and CDR2 sequences are MDHEN and SYDVKM. Losses at the gene ends were 4 bases for V and 4 bases for J; bases not matched to a gene: 10.

With regard to this clone: Other DNA sequences within the sample encode an identical CDR3. This chain joins TRBV2 and TRBJ2-5, with D hard to call. Germline V gene sequence: CDR1 SNHLY, CDR2 FYNNEI. Trimming stripped 7 bases from V and 3 bases from J, with 6 bases between. The CDR3 consists of 11 residues. The CDR3 region is CASKGEETQYF. The CDR3 bases are TGTGCCAGCAAAGGAGAAGAGACCCAGTACTTC.

This chain links TRBV5-1 with TRBJ2-2, with 11 bases aligning to TRBD2. V trimming: 3 bases; J trimming: 8 bases; junction bases outside the gene matches: 9. CDR1 is SGHRS, CDR2 YFSETQ, per germline. This CDR3 has 16 residues. The CDR3 sequence is CASSWETSGTSGELFF. The CDR3 nucleotides are TGCGCCAGCAGCTGGGAGACTAGCGGGACGTCAGGGGAGCTGTTTTTT.

The genes are TRBV19 and TRBJ2-1; D uncertain. Germline V CDR1 and CDR2: LNHDA, SQIVND (reference sequence). The V gene lost 2 bases and the J gene lost 0 bases, with 8 bases spanning the gap. The CDR3 runs to 15 residues. The CDR3 nucleotides are TGTGCCAGTAGTATAAGTCTAGTCTCCTACAATGAGCAGTTCTTC. Protein sequence: CASSISLVSYNEQFF.

This chain links TRBV7-9 with TRBJ2-1; 12 positions agree with TRBD2. The junction had 7 bases not matched to a gene; V was cut back by 6 bases and J by 1 base. The CDR3 spans 17 residues. CDR1 SEHNR and CDR2 FQNEAQ come from the germline V gene (reference sequence). This CDR3 reads CASRASGRAGSYNEQFF. CDR3 coding DNA: TGTGCCAGCAGGGCTAGCGGGAGGGCGGGGTCCTACAATGAGCAGTTCTTC.

This chain uses TRBV28 with TRBJ2-2, with a tentative D call TRBD2 (6 bases). V gave up 4 bases and J gave up 5 bases, with 14 bases separating them. The germline V gene encodes CDR1 MDHEN and CDR2 SYDVKM. There are 15 residues in the CDR3. This CDR3 reads CASSSGGWWTGELFF. CDR3 bases: TGTGCCAGCAGTTCTGGGGGGTGGTGGACCGGGGAGCTGTTTTTT.

This sequence joins TRBV6-1 and TRBJ2-2; D is unclear. This CDR3 contains 15 residues. Trimming took off 10 bases at V and 1 base at J, with 16 bases between the two ends. In germline, CDR1 is MNHNS, CDR2 SASEGT. CDR3 DNA sequence: TGTGCCACTAGTACCGGATGGCAGAACACCGGGGAGCTGTTTTTT. Translating it yields CATSTGWQNTGELFF.

V and J are TRBV2 and TRBJ2-5; 7 bases agree with TRBD2. Per germline, CDR1 SNHLY and CDR2 FYNNEI. Trimming cost V 6 bases and J 5 bases; bases outside gene matches: 21. The length of the CDR3 is 18 residues. CDR3 residues: CASRKTDGRWNPRETQYF. CDR3 nucleotide sequence: TGTGCCAGCAGGAAGACCGACGGGAGGTGGAATCCGAGGGAGACCCAGTACTTC.

This sequence joins TRBV5-5 and TRBJ1-1; D is unresolved. The CDR3 runs to 14 residues. V gave up 0 bases and J gave up 0 bases, with 6 bases separating them. Looked up from germline, CDR1 is SGHKS and CDR2 is YYEKEE (reference sequence). CDR3 nucleotides: TGTGCCAGCAGCTTGGGCAGATTGAACACTGAAGCTTTCTTT. Translated: CASSLGRLNTEAFF.

This sequence joins TRBV11-2 and TRBJ1-1; no definite D call. Deletions cut 1 base from V and 1 base from J, with 10 bases between. Per the germline V gene, CDR1 is SGHAT and CDR2 is FQNNGV. This CDR3 is built from 15 residues. The CDR3 coding sequence is TGTGCCAGCAGCTTAGGCGGACGGACGAACACTGAAGCTTTCTTT. This gives the protein CASSLGGRTNTEAFF.

The chain combines TRBV7-3 with TRBJ2-1; 8 positions agree with TRBD2. J gave up 8 bases and V 5 bases, and 5 bases lay outside the gene matches. The CDR3 is 13 amino acids. Germline values: CDR1 SGHTA, CDR2 FQGTGA. CDR3 nucleotide sequence: TGTGCCAGCAGCAGGGGACTAGGTGATGAGCAGTTCTTC. Encoded protein: CASSRGLGDEQFF.

The chain carries TRBV27 and TRBJ2-1, with D unresolved. Germline assignment: CDR1 MNHEY and CDR2 SMNVEV (reference sequence). The CDR3 has 18 amino acids. V gave up 1 base and J gave up 8 bases, with 24 bases separating them. DNA for the CDR3: TGTGCCAGCAGTTTATACGGTAGGGCTAGTTATGGCAGCGATGAGCAGTTCTTC. Its protein is CASSLYGRASYGSDEQFF.

A few counts support this clone. The chain joins TRBV7-9 to TRBJ1-2, with 10 bases lining up with TRBD1. Germline loops: CDR1 SEHNR, CDR2 FQNEAQ (reference sequence). Trimming removed 5 bases from V and 7 bases from J; junction bases left unmatched: 7. The CDR3 totals 14 residues. Here the CDR3 DNA reads TGTGCCAGCAGCCGAGACAGGGGGCGGAGTGGCTACACCTTC. It yields the protein CASSRDRGRSGYTF.

The chain recombines TRBV7-7 with TRBJ2-5, with 7 bases lining up with TRBD2. The CDR3 has 15 residues. V trimming: 7 bases; J trimming: 5 bases; junction bases outside the gene matches: 13. From germline, CDR1 is SSHAT and CDR2 FNYEAQ (reference sequence). Here the CDR3 reads CASTKTGGPSETQYF. The CDR3 region has the DNA TGTGCCAGCACCAAGACGGGAGGACCCTCGGAGACCCAGTACTTC.

As concerns this clone: This may arise from a read error, as a much more abundant clone is one base away. The rearrangement links TRBV5-4 to TRBJ2-3; D gene ambiguous. CDR3 length: 11 amino acids. V was shortened by 6 bases and J by 6 bases, with 8 bases between the two germline ends. Germline V CDR1 and CDR2: SGHNT, YYREEE (reference sequence). CDR3 amino acids: CASTLGDTQYF. The CDR3 nucleotides read TGTGCCAGCACCCTCGGGGATACGCAGTATTTT. The full variable domain, with the rest looked up from reference TRBV5-4 and TRBJ2-3, is ETGVTQSPTHLIKTRGQQVTLRCSSQSGHNTVSWYQQALGQGPQFIFQYYREEENGRGNFPPRFSGLQFPNYSSELNVNALELDDSALYLCASTLGDTQYFGPGTRLTVL.